This TCR beta chain was captured in a study of memory CD4+ T cells and cytomegalovirus serostatus. General study points: Suggested: most of the CMV-linked TCR signature lies in CD4+ memory cells.

V lost 0 bases and J 4 bases, leaving 9 bases between the germline ends. Germline-derived CDR1 and CDR2 are SGHRS and YFSETQ. The CDR3 consists of 14 residues. On this clone itself: As yet, its antigen is unknown.

This table comes from immunoSEQ multiplex PCR, and its TCRdb copy is limited to in-frame clones, with some not included. This sample yields about 82,000 clones, of which 80% are seen a single time; around 0.84% belongs to the top ten. The sort gate was single viable CD3+CD4+CD8-CD45RO+ cells for memory CD4+ T cells. Sequenced sample: memory CD4+ T cells from blood. V gene TRBV5-1 combines with J gene TRBJ2-3; unclear D gene. This TCR was recovered from an adult in good health and CMV-seronegative. DNA for the CDR3: TGCGCCAGCAGCTTGGGGTCGGATCCAGATACGCAGTATTTT. Protein product: CASSLGSDPDTQYF.